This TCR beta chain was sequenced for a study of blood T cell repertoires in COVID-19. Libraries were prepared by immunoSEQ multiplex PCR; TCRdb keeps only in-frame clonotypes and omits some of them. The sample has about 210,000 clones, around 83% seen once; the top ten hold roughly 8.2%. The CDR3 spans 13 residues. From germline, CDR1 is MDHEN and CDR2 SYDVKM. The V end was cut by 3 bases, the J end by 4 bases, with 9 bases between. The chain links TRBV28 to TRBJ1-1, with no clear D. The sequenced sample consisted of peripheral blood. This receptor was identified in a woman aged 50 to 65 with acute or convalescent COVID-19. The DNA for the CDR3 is TGTGCCAGCAGTTTCTATGGGCGCACTGAAGCTTTCTTT. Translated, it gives CASSFYGRTEAFF.